Shown below are 29 T cell receptor beta chains from a single sample sequenced in a study of early T cells in non-severe SARS-CoV-2 infection. TCRdb independently ran MiXCR on the 5' RACE reads; one entry per CDR3 protein. The table lists 70,000 to 90,000 distinct CDR3 sequences, approximately 12% of them singletons. The specimen sequenced was whole blood. Every receptor here comes from an adult who was a healthcare worker with PCR-confirmed SARS-CoV-2 infection or an uninfected control (not recorded which).

This clonotype was detected only a few times. J is TRBJ2-3 and V is TRBV6-6, with TRBD2 matching over 8 bases. The CDR3 contains 23 residues. Trimming at V came to 0 bases and at J to 4 bases, leaving 27 bases not matched to a gene. Per germline, CDR1 MNHNY and CDR2 SVGAGI (reference sequence). CDR3 sequence reads: CASSYSTWERGLGGRNSADTQYF. The CDR3, as DNA: TGTGCCAGCAGTTACTCGACTTGGGAGCGGGGCCTGGGCGGGAGGAATAGCGCAGATACGCAGTATTTT.

This clonotype showed up many times. The CDR3 protein is CASMHEGWGNSPLHF. CDR3 bases: TGTGCCAGCATGCACGAGGGTTGGGGTAATTCACCCCTCCACTTT. The chain has TRBV27 and TRBJ1-6; D is uncertain. The CDR3 is 15 residues long. Germline loops: CDR1 MNHEY, CDR2 SMNVEV (reference sequence). Trimming removed 7 bases at V and 6 bases at J, with 16 bases between.

This clonotype was counted many times. The CDR3 sequence is CASSSQQGPSYYEQYF. CDR3 in DNA: TGTGCCAGCAGCTCTCAGCAAGGACCAAGTTACTACGAGCAGTACTTC. The J gene is TRBJ2-7, the V gene TRBV5-4; the D is unclear. The germline V gene encodes CDR1 SGHNT and CDR2 YYREEE (reference sequence). V was trimmed by 3 bases and J by 3 bases, leaving 19 bases between them. This CDR3 contains 16 residues.

This chain uses TRBV28 with TRBJ2-1; 8 bases align to TRBD2. The V gene's germline CDR1 is MDHEN and CDR2 SYDVKM. With V trimmed by 2 bases and J by 9 bases, 12 bases remained unmatched. This CDR3 has 16 amino acids. In DNA form, the CDR3 reads TGTGCCAGCAGTTTACCCCCCCCCACTACTAGCGGTGAGCAGTTCTTC. Its protein product is CASSLPPPTTSGEQFF.

The chain recombines TRBV10-3 with TRBJ2-1, with D possibly matching TRBD2 (6 bases). Matching the DNA end better, TRBJ2-7 makes the J call doubtful. Germline values: CDR1 ENHRY, CDR2 SYGVKD. There are 13 residues in the CDR3. CDR3 sequence: CAIEAEGFNEQYF. As DNA, the CDR3 is TGTGCCATCGAGGCGGAGGGTTTCAATGAGCAGTACTTC.

The sample holds a few counts of this clonotype. This chain uses TRBV5-6 with TRBJ2-7; tentatively, D is TRBD1 or TRBD2 (5 bases each). This CDR3 contains 13 residues. CDR1 is SGHDT, CDR2 YYEEEE, per germline. Trimming removed 3 bases from V and 3 bases from J, with 10 bases in between. The CDR3: CASSWGRLYEQYF. The DNA for the CDR3 is TGTGCCAGCAGCTGGGGACGCCTCTACGAGCAGTACTTC.

This clonotype has at least ten counts. The chain uses TRBV29-1 and TRBJ1-6, with D perhaps matching TRBD1 (6 bases). CDR1 SQVTM and CDR2 ANQGSEA come from the germline V gene. The CDR3 extends over 19 amino acids. Trimming shortened V by 0 bases and J by 6 bases, and 24 bases separated the two germline ends. CDR3 protein: CSVEDGRGLPSTLNSPLHF. As DNA, the CDR3 is TGCAGCGTTGAAGATGGCAGGGGTCTCCCATCGACACTTAATTCACCCCTCCACTTT.

The chain carries TRBV7-9 and TRBJ2-7; 8 bases agree with TRBD2. V lost 5 bases and J lost 2; bases outside the gene matches: 11. The CDR3 is made up of 16 amino acids. From germline, CDR1 is SEHNR and CDR2 FQNEAQ (reference sequence). CDR3 DNA: TGTGCCAGCAGCGTCGGTACTAGCGGAAAGCCCTACGAGCAGTACTTC. This sequence encodes CASSVGTSGKPYEQYF. The variable domain in full, with the rest retrieved from reference TRBV7-9 and TRBJ2-7, is DTGVSQNPRHKITKRGQNVTFRCDPISEHNRLYWYRQTLGQGPEFLTYFQNEAQLEKSRLLSDRFSAERPKGSFSTLEIQRTEQGDSAMYLCASSVGTSGKPYEQYFGPGTRLTVT.

This clonotype was found many times. V usage is TRBV5-1 and J usage is TRBJ2-7; D is unresolved. From germline, CDR1 is SGHRS and CDR2 YFSETQ. Trimming pared 2 bases from V and 0 bases from J, leaving 6 bases between. The CDR3 spans 13 residues. In DNA, the CDR3 is TGCGCCAGCAGCTTTTCTTTCTCCTACGAGCAGTACTTC. Amino acid sequence: CASSFSFSYEQYF.

This clonotype appeared a few times. This chain joins TRBV18 and TRBJ1-6, with no clear D. This CDR3 is 15 amino acids long. V gave up 4 bases and J gave up 9 bases, with 16 bases separating them. Germline-derived CDR1 and CDR2 are KGHSH and LQKENI. The CDR3 loop reads CASSRGTEVLSPLHF. CDR3 bases: TGTGCCAGCTCACGAGGCACGGAAGTTCTTTCACCCCTCCACTTT.

This clonotype was counted many times. This chain connects TRBV15 to TRBJ2-2, with D uncertain. This CDR3 spans 13 amino acids. Germline V gene sequence: CDR1 LNHNV, CDR2 YYDKDF (reference sequence). With 1 base removed from V and 5 bases from J, the gap between germline ends came to 5 bases. The CDR3 DNA is TGTGCCACCAGCAGAGGGGGAACCGGGGAGCTGTTTTTT. Translating it yields CATSRGGTGELFF. The full variable domain, in which reference TRBV15 and TRBJ2-2 provide the parts outside the CDR3, is DAMVIQNPRYQVTQFGKPVTLSCSQTLNHNVMYWYQQKSSQAPKLLFHYYDKDFNNEADTPDNFQSRRPNTSFCFLDIRSPGLGDTAMYLCATSRGGTGELFFGEGSRLTVL.

This clonotype showed up many times. J is TRBJ2-1 and V is TRBV19; TRBD2 matches 10 bases. V lost 1 base and J lost 7; bases outside the gene matches: 4. Germline loops: CDR1 LNHDA, CDR2 SQIVND (reference sequence). The CDR3 loop spans 15 amino acids. The CDR3 DNA sequence: TGTGCCAGTAGTATAGGGCTAGCGGGAGAAAATGAGCAGTTCTTC. This encodes CASSIGLAGENEQFF.

This clonotype was counted many times. This sequence joins TRBV28 and TRBJ2-2; D gene unclear. The CDR3 runs to 14 residues. CDR1 is MDHEN, CDR2 SYDVKM, per germline. V was shortened by 1 base and J by 4 bases, with 7 bases between the two germline ends. The CDR3 region has the DNA TGTGCCAGCAGTTTATTAGTCCTCACCGGGGAGCTGTTTTTT. This gives the protein CASSLLVLTGELFF.

A few counts support this clonotype. The chain joins TRBV3-1 to TRBJ2-3, with D tentatively TRBD2 (5 bases). The CDR3 contains 11 residues. V was pared by 4 bases and J by 11 bases, with 10 bases between. CDR1 is LGHDT, CDR2 YNNKEL, per germline (reference sequence). This chain's CDR3 is CASSLHGEQYF. The DNA of the CDR3 is TGTGCCAGCAGCCTTCACGGGGAGCAGTATTTT.

This clonotype has just a few counts. The J gene is TRBJ2-7, the V gene TRBV7-2; TRBD2 matches at 11 bases. CDR3 length: 14 residues. The junction had 4 bases not matched to a gene; V was cut back by 4 bases and J by 5 bases. CDR1 is SGHTA and CDR2 is FQGNSA in the germline V gene. In nucleotides, the CDR3 is TGTGCCAGCAGCTCACTAGCGGGAGCCCACGAGCAGTACTTC. Its protein is CASSSLAGAHEQYF.

This rearrangement joins TRBV20-1 to TRBJ2-7; 9 bases line up with TRBD1. The CDR3 sequence is 12 residues long. The germline V gene has CDR1 DFQATT and CDR2 SNEGSKA (reference sequence). The V gene end was trimmed by 4 bases and the J gene end by 7 bases; junction bases not matched to a gene: 5. The DNA for the CDR3 is TGCAGTGCTACCCGGGACAGGGTGGAGCAGTACTTC. Encoded protein: CSATRDRVEQYF.

V gene TRBV9 combines with J gene TRBJ2-3; D is possibly TRBD2 (7 bases). With 7 bases removed from V and 0 bases from J, the gap between germline ends came to 12 bases. Germline loops: CDR1 SGDLS, CDR2 YYNGEE. CDR3 size: 14 residues. The CDR3 sequence: CASERGGSTDTQYF. DNA of the CDR3: TGTGCCAGCGAAAGGGGGGGAAGCACAGATACGCAGTATTTT.

This clonotype was seen more than once but under ten times. One end of the junction does not line up with germline, which may come from a read error. V is TRBV5-1 and J is TRBJ2-1; 8 nucleotides agree with TRBD1. Looked up from germline, CDR1 is SGHRS and CDR2 is YFSETQ. This CDR3 spans 14 amino acids. The chain's CDR3 is CASGLYRGDNEQFF. CDR3 DNA sequence: TGTGCCAGCGGTCTATACAGGGGGGACAATGAGCAGTTCTTC. The full variable domain, completed using reference TRBV5-1 and TRBJ2-1, is KAGVTQTPRYLIKTRGQQVTLSCSPISGHRSVSWYQQTPGQGLQFLFEYFSETQRNKGNFPGRFSGRQFSNSRSEMNVSTLELGDSALYLCASGLYRGDNEQFFGPGTRLTVL.

The chain recombines TRBV7-3 with TRBJ2-2, with D hard to call. V dropped 5 bases and J dropped 8 bases, with 9 bases sitting between them. Germline loops: CDR1 SGHTA, CDR2 FQGTGA. The CDR3 runs 12 residues. The DNA of the CDR3 is TGTGCCAGCAGCCCCGACGTTGGGGAGCTGTTTTTT. Encoded protein: CASSPDVGELFF.

In its sample, this clonotype was seen many times. The rearrangement joins TRBV2 to TRBJ2-2, with a tentative D call TRBD2 (6 bases). Germline loops: CDR1 SNHLY, CDR2 FYNNEI. The V and J ends lost 7 bases and 6 bases respectively, with 15 bases between them. The CDR3 length is 14 residues. CDR3 region: CASMKEGRAGELFF. For the CDR3, the DNA is TGTGCCAGCATGAAGGAGGGTCGGGCCGGGGAGCTGTTTTTT.

The V gene is TRBV7-2, the J gene TRBJ1-5; the D gene is possibly TRBD1 (5 bases). In germline, CDR1 is SGHTA, CDR2 FQGNSA. The CDR3 loop spans 15 amino acids. V lost 5 bases, J lost 4 bases, and 15 bases lay in between. The CDR3 coding sequence is TGTGCCAGCAGCCAGGGACGGCACCCAAATCAGCCCCAGCATTTT. This sequence encodes CASSQGRHPNQPQHF. The full variable domain, in which reference TRBV7-2 and TRBJ1-5 provide the parts outside the CDR3, is GAGVSQSPSNKVTEKGKDVELRCDPISGHTALYWYRQSLGQGLEFLIYFQGNSAPDKSGLPSDRFSAERTGGSVSTLTIQRTQQEDSAVYLCASSQGRHPNQPQHFGDGTRLSIL.

The chain employs TRBV28 and TRBJ2-1; 9 bases line up with TRBD2. With 7 bases clipped from V and 2 bases from J, the junction kept 9 bases outside the gene matches. The CDR3 runs to 16 residues. The germline V gene has CDR1 MDHEN and CDR2 SYDVKM. In DNA, the CDR3 is TGTGCCAGCACCTTTAGCGGGAGAAACCCCTACAATGAGCAGTTCTTC. This encodes CASTFSGRNPYNEQFF. Based on the CDR3 plus reference TRBV28 and TRBJ2-1, the full variable domain is DVKVTQSSRYLVKRTGEKVFLECVQDMDHENMFWYRQDPGLGLRLIYFSYDVKMKEKGDIPEGYSVSREKKERFSLILESASTNQTSMYLCASTFSGRNPYNEQFFGPGTRLTVL.

The rearrangement links TRBV20-1 to TRBJ2-7; 12 bases match TRBD2. The CDR3 is 14 residues long. Germline loops: CDR1 DFQATT, CDR2 SNEGSKA (reference sequence). Trimming removed 7 bases from V and 4 bases from J; junction bases left unmatched: 8. CDR3: CSVRGLAGLYEQYF. For the CDR3, the DNA is TGCAGTGTAAGAGGACTAGCGGGGTTGTACGAGCAGTACTTC.

This clonotype was seen a handful of times. The junction departs from the called germline gene at one end, perhaps through a read error. This chain connects TRBV4-1 to TRBJ2-7, with D perhaps matching TRBD1 (6 bases). This CDR3 is 16 amino acids long. Germline lookup yields CDR1 MGHRA and CDR2 YSYEKL. The chain's CDR3 is CASSQGPDRTSNEQYF. DNA of the CDR3: TGCGCCAGCAGCCAAGGCCCCGACAGGACCTCCAACGAGCAGTACTTC.

This clonotype was recorded at least ten times. The CDR3 sequence: CASSQGAGTGELFF. CDR3 DNA: TGTGCCAGCAGCCAGGGAGCTGGCACCGGGGAGCTGTTTTTT. The V and J genes are TRBV28 and TRBJ2-2, with D possibly being TRBD1 or TRBD2 (5 bases each). The CDR3 is made up of 14 amino acids. V was cut by 6 bases and J by 4 bases, with 12 bases left in between. Germline V CDR1 and CDR2: MDHEN, SYDVKM.

The chain carries TRBV7-3 and TRBJ2-2; no definite D call. CDR1 SGHTA and CDR2 FQGTGA come from the germline V gene. This CDR3 region has 13 residues. Trimming removed 5 bases from V and 6 bases from J, with 10 bases in between. This CDR3 is CASSTGLSGELFF. CDR3 DNA sequence: TGTGCCAGCAGCACGGGCCTTTCCGGGGAGCTGTTTTTT.

This clonotype was seen a handful of times. The V and J genes are TRBV9 and TRBJ2-2, with 13 bases that match TRBD2. The CDR3 runs 16 residues. V gave up 4 bases and J gave up 8 bases; unmatched junction bases: 8. Per germline, CDR1 SGDLS and CDR2 YYNGEE. The CDR3 protein is CASSPRLAGGLGELFF. The CDR3 DNA follows: TGTGCCAGCAGCCCTCGACTAGCGGGAGGCTTGGGGGAGCTGTTTTTT. Supplemented by reference TRBV9 and TRBJ2-2, the full variable domain reads DSGVTQTPKHLITATGQRVTLRCSPRSGDLSVYWYQQSLDQGLQFLIQYYNGEERAKGNILERFSAQQFPDLHSELNLSSLELGDSALYFCASSPRLAGGLGELFFGEGSRLTVL.

The J gene is TRBJ2-1, the V gene TRBV29-1; 12 bases map to TRBD2. The V gene end was trimmed by 6 bases and the J gene end by 5 bases; junction bases not matched to a gene: 5. CDR1 and CDR2 from the germline V gene are SQVTM and ANQGSEA. This CDR3 comprises 14 residues. As DNA, the CDR3 is TGCAGCGTCGTGGGACTAGCGGGCAACAATGAGCAGTTCTTC. Residues: CSVVGLAGNNEQFF.

There are many counts of this clonotype. The chain carries TRBV20-1 and TRBJ1-6; D uncertain. The CDR3 has 15 amino acids. V lost 7 bases, J lost 3 bases, and 16 bases lay in between. The germline gives CDR1 DFQATT, CDR2 SNEGSKA (reference sequence). CDR3 sequence reads: CSVLNPGLYNSPLHF. The CDR3 coding sequence is TGCAGTGTCCTGAATCCGGGCCTCTATAATTCACCCCTCCACTTT.